This TCR beta chain was identified during a study of T cell repertoires in aging, cancer and after chemotherapy. This clonotype appeared once. A much more abundant neighbour one base away suggests this may be a read error. The CDR3 consists of 15 residues. Germline assignment: CDR1 SGHNT and CDR2 YENEEA. V was pared by 4 bases and J by 5 bases, with 18 bases between. TCR beta rearrangements were amplified from peripheral blood genomic DNA. Multiplex touch-down PCR with TRB-A/B primers amplified rearranged V-D-J TRB sequences. One entry per CDR3 protein results from TCRdb running MiXCR on the multiplex PCR reads. The table includes several thousand distinct CDR3 sequences, about 40% detected once.

The sequencing sample was made of blood. The chain joins TRBV11-3 to TRBJ2-7, with D perhaps TRBD1 or TRBD2 (5 bases each). The sequence came from a human donor with a solid tumor. For the CDR3, the DNA is TGTGCCAGCAGCTCCTCGAGTATGGGGGACGACGAGCAGTACTTC. It codes for CASSSSSMGDDEQYF.